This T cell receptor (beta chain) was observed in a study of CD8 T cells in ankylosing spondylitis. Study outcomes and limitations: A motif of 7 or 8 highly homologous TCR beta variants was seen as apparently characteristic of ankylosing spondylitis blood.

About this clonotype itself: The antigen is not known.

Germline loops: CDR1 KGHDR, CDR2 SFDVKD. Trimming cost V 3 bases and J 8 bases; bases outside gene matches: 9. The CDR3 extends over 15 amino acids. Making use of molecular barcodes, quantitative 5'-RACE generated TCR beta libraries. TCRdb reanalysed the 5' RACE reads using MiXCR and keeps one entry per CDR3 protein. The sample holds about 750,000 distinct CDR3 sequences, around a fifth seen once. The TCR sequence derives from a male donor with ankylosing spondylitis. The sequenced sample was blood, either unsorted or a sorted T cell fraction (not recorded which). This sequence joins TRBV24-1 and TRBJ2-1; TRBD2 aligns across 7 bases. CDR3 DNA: TGTGCCACCAGTGATGATGGCGGGAGAGGAGATGAGCAGTTCTTC. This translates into CATSDDGGRGDEQFF.